This T cell receptor beta chain originates from a study of CXCR3-negative and CXCR3-positive naive CD8 T cells (dated by TCRdb to about 2019). Background for the entire study: In total, about 135 million TRB reads were obtained, or roughly 1.5 +/- 0.3 million reads per library. Diversity and physicochemical repertoire analyses covered around 10 donors pooled from two independent experiments. The TRBV-TRBJ cluster analysis covered naive subsets from 5 donors and memory cells from 3 donors. Study-wide conclusions, independent of this receptor: Because surface CD5, which is linked to self-reactivity in mice, was comparable between the naive subsets, TCR interaction strength was also inferred from the physicochemical properties of TRB CDR3s. Similar TRBV-TRBJ usage was shown by naive CXCR3-negative and CXCR3-positive cells from the same donor, whereas distinct patterns were shown by memory cells. CXCR3 expression partially decreased after cryopreservation, so most assays used freshly isolated PBMCs. Comparably high repertoire diversity was found in both naive subsets, whereas much lower repertoire diversity was found in memory CD8+ T cells. Compared with CXCR3-negative naive cells, CXCR3-positive naive cells had TRB CDR3s with higher hydrophobicity (lower Kidera factor 4), lower energy, and higher strength and volume indices.

The germline V gene (reference sequence) provides CDR1 LNHNV and CDR2 YYDKDF. The CDR3 runs 12 residues from the cysteine to the phenylalanine. No DNA sequence was recorded. Concerning this clonotype: No cognate antigen has been identified for it.

Each CD8+ T cell subset was flow-sorted in triplicate, and some 300,000 cells per subset were placed directly into RLT lysis buffer. To exclude memory contaminants, naive CD8+ T cells were stringently defined as CD45RO-CCR7+CD27+CD95-. Using standard density gradient centrifugation, peripheral blood mononuclear cells were isolated from buffy coats. Naive CXCR3-negative and CXCR3-positive CD8+ T cells were flow-sorted using a FACSAria III. Total RNA was extracted from sorted cells with an RNeasy Mini Kit. For sequencing, a NextSeq 550 was employed. The Human TCR Profiling Kit (MiLaboratory) was used to prepare UMI-labeled 5' RACE TRB cDNA libraries. cDNA synthesis used the entire amount of extracted RNA, and PCR amplification then used the entire amount of cDNA produced. Libraries were prepared in parallel using an identical number of PCR cycles. Per the original workflow: About 53,000 +/- 9,400 unique UMI-labeled TRB cDNA molecules per library were extracted with MIGEC and MiXCR, with at least two reads per UMI required. On average, each library contained approximately 40,000 +/- 10,000 functional in-frame TRB CDR3 nucleotide clonotypes without stop codons. After each sample was downsampled to 5000 UMI-labeled TRB molecules, VDJtools was used to calculate diversity metrics such as normalized Shannon-Wiener and Chao1. Clonotype-size-weighted physicochemical properties of the central five CDR3 residues (interaction energy, strength, volume and Kidera factor 4) were computed in VDJtools. The reads underwent TCRdb reprocessing, giving one record for each CDR3 protein sequence and no DNA. These V and J calls are TCRdb output, not the study's own analysis. The record for this sample contains tens of thousands of distinct CDR3 sequences. The top ten clonotypes cover less than 4.5% of the sample.

Recombination linked TRBV15 to TRBJ2-5. The source of this sequence is a human donor in good health. Some clones in this sample may be carry-over from other donors' samples. Sample: naive CXCR3- CD8+ T cells from blood. Per the publication, the cell subset or site label means: CD45RO-CCR7+CD27+CD95- naive CD8+ T cells lacking CXCR3 (TNR3-). The CDR3 sequence is CATSRTLETQYF.